This T cell receptor beta chain was observed in a study of identical twins. Findings and limits, study-wide: For zero-insertion analyses, partial confounding could come from invariant MAIT and iNKT cells. Alpha sequences that were out-of-frame and twin-shared showed an excess of low generation probability.

CDR3 length: 13 residues. V was trimmed by 0 bases and J by 7 bases, leaving 10 bases between them. From germline, CDR1 is LNHNV and CDR2 YYDKDF (reference sequence). Addition of a universal primer site occurred through template switching, and cDNA carried unique molecular identifiers. One entry per CDR3 protein, called by TCRdb with MiXCR from the 5' RACE reads. The sample lists roughly 720,000 distinct CDR3 sequences; around a sixth were seen once. This clonotype has a handful of counts. Its antigen is not known. The sample was also reused in another study, on T cells expressing NK-cell markers. This second report adds: Seropositivity for HCMV was found in seven of the eight sequenced donors, with one seronegative.

What was sequenced was PBMCs. V is TRBV15 and J is TRBJ2-7; D might be TRBD1 or TRBD2, each matching 5 bases. The TCR was taken from a woman between 18 and 30 years old in good health. The CDR3 DNA follows: TGTGCCACCAGCAGAGATGGGACGGGAGAGCAGTACTTC. As protein: CATSRDGTGEQYF.